This T cell receptor (beta chain) was obtained from a study of T cells expressing NK-cell markers. TCRdb re-called the 5' RACE reads and catalogs CDR3 proteins one per entry, DNA excluded. This listing includes 300,000 to 450,000 distinct CDR3 sequences. The CDR3 is 14 amino acids. The germline V gene has CDR1 MNHNS and CDR2 SASEGT. This receptor was identified in a man aged 18-70 years in good health. This chain uses TRBV6-1 with TRBJ1-5; no DNA is available, so the TRBD1 call from TCRdb remains unchecked. The sample consisted of blood T cells: a sorted CD56 or NKG2C T cell subset, CD4+ or CD8+ T cells, or bulk PBMC T cells (not recorded which). CDR3 protein: CASRSGHSNQPQHF.